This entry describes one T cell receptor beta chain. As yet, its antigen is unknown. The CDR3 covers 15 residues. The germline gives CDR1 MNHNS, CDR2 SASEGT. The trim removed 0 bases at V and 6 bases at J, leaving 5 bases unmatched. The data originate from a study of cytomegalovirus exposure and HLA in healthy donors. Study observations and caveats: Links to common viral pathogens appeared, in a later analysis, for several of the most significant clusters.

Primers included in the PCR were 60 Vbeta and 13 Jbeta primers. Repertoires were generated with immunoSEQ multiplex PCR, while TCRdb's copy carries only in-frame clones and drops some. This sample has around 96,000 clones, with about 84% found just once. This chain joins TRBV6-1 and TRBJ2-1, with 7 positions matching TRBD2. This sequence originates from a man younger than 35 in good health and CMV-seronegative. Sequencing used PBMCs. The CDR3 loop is CASSEALGTINEQFF. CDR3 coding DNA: TGTGCCAGCAGTGAAGCGCTTGGGACTATCAATGAGCAGTTCTTC.